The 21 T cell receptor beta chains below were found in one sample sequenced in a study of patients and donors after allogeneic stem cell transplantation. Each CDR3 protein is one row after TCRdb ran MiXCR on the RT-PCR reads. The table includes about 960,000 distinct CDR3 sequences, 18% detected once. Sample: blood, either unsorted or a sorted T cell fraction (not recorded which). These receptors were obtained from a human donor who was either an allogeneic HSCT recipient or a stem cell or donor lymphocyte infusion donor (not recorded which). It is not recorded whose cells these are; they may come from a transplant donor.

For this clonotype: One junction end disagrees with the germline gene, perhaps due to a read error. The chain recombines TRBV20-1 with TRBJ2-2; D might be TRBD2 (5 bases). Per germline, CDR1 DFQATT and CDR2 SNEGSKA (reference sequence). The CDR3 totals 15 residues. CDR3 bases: TGCAGTGCTCACTTCGACCAGAGGAACACCGGGGAGCTGGTTTTT. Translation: CSAHFDQRNTGELVF.

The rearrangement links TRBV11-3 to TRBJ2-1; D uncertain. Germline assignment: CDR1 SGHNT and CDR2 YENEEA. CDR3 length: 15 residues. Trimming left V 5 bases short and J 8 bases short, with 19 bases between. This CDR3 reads CASSPSRSPQDEQFF. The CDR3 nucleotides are TGTGCCAGCAGCCCAAGTCGGTCCCCCCAGGATGAGCAGTTCTTC.

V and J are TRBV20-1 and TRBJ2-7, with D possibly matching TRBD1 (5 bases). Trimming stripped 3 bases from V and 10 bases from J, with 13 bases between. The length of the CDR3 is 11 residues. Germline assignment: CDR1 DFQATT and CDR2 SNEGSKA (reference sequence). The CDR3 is CSARDTPGQYF. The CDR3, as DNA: TGCAGTGCTAGGGACACCCCGGGTCAGTACTTC.

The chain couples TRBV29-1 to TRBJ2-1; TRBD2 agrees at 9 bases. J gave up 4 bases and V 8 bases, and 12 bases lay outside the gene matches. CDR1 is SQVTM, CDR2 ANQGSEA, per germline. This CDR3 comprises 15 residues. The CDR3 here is CSFRTSVLPYNEQFF. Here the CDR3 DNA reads TGCAGCTTCCGGACTAGCGTCCTTCCTTACAATGAGCAGTTCTTC.

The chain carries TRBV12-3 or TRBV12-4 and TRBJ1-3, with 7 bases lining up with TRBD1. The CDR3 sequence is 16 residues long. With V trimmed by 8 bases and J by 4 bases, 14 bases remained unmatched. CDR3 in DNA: TGTGCCAGCTTACCTCCCTACAGGGGAAGAGGAAACACCATATATTTT. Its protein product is CASLPPYRGRGNTIYF.

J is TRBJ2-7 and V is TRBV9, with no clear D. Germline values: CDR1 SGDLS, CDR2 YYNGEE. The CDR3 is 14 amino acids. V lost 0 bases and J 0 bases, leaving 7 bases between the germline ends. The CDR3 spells CASSVGSLSYEQYF. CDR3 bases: TGTGCCAGCAGCGTAGGGTCCCTCTCCTACGAGCAGTACTTC.

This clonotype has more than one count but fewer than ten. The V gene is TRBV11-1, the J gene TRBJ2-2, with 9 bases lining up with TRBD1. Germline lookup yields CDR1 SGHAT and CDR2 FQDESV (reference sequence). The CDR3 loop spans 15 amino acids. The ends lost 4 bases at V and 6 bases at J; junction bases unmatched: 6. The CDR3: CASSWHRGQSGELFF. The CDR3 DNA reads TGTGCCAGCAGCTGGCACAGGGGGCAATCCGGGGAGCTGTTTTTT.

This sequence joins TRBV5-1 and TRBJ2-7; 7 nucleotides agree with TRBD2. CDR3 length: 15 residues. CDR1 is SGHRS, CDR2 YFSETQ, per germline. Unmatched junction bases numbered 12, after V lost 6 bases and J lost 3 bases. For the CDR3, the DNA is TGCGCCAGCACCCGGGGAAGCGAGCGGGGCTACGAGCAGTACTTC. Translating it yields CASTRGSERGYEQYF.

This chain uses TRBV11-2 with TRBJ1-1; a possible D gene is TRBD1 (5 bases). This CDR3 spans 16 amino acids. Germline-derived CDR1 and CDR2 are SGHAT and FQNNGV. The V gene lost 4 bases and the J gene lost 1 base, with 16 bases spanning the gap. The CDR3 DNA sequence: TGTGCCAGCAGCTGGGGCTGGGGCGGACCGAACACTGAAGCTTTCTTT. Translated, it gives CASSWGWGGPNTEAFF.

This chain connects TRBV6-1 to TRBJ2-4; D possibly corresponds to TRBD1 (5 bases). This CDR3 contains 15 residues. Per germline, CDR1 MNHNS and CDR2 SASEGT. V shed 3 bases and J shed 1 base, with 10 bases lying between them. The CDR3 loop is CASSDLRVAKNIQYF. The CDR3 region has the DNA TGTGCCAGCAGTGACCTCAGGGTGGCCAAAAACATTCAGTACTTC.

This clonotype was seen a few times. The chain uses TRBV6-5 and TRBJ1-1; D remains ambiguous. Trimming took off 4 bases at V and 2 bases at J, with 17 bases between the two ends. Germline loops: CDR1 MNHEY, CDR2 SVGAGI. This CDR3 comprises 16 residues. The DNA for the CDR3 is TGTGCCAGCAGTTCCCCGTCCCGGACGGTTAACACTGAAGCTTTCTTT. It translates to CASSSPSRTVNTEAFF.

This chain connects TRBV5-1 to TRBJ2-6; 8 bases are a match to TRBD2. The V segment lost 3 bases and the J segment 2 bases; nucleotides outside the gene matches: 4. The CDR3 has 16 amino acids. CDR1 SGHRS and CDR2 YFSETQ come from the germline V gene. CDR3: CASSYGGAAGANVLTF. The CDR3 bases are TGCGCCAGCAGCTACGGGGGGGCGGCTGGGGCCAACGTCCTGACTTTC.

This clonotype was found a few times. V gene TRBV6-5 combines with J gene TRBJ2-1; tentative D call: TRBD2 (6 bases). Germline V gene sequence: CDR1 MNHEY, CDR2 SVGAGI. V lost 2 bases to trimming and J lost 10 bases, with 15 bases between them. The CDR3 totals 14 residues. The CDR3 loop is CASSYGSPREEQFF. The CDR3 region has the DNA TGTGCCAGCAGTTACGGGTCGCCCCGGGAGGAGCAGTTCTTC.

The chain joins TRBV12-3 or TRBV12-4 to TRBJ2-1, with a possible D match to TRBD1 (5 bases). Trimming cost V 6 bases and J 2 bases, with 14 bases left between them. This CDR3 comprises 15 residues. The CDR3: CASSQLGATYNEQFF. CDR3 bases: TGTGCCAGCAGCCAACTTGGGGCCACCTACAATGAGCAGTTCTTC.

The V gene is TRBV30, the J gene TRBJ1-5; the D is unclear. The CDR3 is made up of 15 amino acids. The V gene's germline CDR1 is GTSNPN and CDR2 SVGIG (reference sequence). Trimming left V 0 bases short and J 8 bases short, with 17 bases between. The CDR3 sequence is CAWSVGIQPPEPQHF. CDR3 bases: TGTGCCTGGAGTGTTGGTATACAGCCACCGGAGCCCCAGCATTTT.

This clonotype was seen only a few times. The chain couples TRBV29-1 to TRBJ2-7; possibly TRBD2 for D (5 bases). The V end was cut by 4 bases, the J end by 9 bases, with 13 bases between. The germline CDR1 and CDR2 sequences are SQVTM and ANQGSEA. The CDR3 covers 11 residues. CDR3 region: CSVGDGGGQYF. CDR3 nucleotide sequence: TGCAGCGTTGGGGATGGCGGAGGGCAGTACTTC.

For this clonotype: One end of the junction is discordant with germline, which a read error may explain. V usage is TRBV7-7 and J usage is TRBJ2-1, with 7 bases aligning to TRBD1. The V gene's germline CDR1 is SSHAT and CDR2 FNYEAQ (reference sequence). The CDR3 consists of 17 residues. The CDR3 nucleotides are TGTGCTAGCAGCGCCCTGACAGGGTTCTCCCCTACCAATGAGCAGTTCTTC. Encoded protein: CASSALTGFSPTNEQFF.

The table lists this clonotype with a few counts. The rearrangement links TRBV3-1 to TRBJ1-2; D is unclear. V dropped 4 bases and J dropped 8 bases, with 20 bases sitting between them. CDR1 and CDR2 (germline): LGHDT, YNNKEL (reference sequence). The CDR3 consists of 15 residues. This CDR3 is CASSPARSSPQGYTF. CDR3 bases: TGTGCCAGCAGCCCGGCACGTTCATCCCCACAGGGCTACACCTTC.

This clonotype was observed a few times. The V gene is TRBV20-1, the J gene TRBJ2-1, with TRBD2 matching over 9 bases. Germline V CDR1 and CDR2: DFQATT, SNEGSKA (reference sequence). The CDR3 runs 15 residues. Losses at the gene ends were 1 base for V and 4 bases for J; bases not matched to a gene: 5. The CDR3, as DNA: TGCAGTGCTAGAGGGGGAGCGGGGGGTTACAATGAGCAGTTCTTC. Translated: CSARGGAGGYNEQFF.

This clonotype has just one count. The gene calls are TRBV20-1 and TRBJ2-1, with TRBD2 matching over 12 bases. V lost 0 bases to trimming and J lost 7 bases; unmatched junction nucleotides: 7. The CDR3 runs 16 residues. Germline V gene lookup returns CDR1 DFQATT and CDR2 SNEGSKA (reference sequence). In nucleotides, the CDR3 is TGCAGTGCTAGAGACCCCAGACTAGCGGGAGCTAATGAGCAGTTCTTC. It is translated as CSARDPRLAGANEQFF.

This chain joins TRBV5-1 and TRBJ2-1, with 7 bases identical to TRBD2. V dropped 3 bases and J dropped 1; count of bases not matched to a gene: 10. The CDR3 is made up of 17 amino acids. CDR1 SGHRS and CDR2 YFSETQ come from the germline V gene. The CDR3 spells CASSSRGDRSSYNEQFF. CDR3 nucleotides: TGCGCCAGCAGCTCCCGGGGGGACCGATCATCCTACAATGAGCAGTTCTTC.